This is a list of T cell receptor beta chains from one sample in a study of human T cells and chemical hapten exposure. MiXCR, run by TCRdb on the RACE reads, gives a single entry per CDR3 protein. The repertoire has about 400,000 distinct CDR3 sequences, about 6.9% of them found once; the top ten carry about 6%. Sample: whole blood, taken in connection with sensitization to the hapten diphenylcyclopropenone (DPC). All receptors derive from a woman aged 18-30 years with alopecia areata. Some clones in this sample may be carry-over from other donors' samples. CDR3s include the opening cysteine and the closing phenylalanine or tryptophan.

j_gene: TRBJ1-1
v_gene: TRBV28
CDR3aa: CASTMTGGNTEAFF

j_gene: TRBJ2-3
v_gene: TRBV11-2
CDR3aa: CASSLVGTITDTQYF

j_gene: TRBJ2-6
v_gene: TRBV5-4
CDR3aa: CASRSRVERSGANVLTF

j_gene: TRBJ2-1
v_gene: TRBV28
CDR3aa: CASSPGGPRDEQFF

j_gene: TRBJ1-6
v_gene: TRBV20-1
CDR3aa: CSASSGGRGSNSPLHF

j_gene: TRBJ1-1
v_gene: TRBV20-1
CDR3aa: CSASRGAGSNTEAFF

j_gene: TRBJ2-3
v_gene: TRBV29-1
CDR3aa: CSVGRQGGDTQYF

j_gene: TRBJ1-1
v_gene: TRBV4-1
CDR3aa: CASSGMGSRGNTEAFF

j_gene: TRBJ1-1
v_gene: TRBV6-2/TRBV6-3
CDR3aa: CASSYNRGVPTEAFF

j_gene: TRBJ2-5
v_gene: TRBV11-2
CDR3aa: CASSFVRLPLYQETQYF

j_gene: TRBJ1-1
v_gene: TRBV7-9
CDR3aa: CASSSTFGGKSEAFF

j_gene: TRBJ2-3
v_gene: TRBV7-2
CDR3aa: CASSWRPGELQYF

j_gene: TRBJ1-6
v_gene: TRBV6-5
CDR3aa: CASSYWAFRDSSSYNSPLHF

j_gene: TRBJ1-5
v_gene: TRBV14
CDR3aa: CASSQAVDQPQHF

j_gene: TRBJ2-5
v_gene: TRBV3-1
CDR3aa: CASSRQELQETQYF

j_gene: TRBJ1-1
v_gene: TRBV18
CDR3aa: CASSATDLNTEAFF

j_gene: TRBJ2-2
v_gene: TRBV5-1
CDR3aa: CASSLPTGNTGELFF

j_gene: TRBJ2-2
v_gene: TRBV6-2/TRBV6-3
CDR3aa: CASSWGRAYTGELFF

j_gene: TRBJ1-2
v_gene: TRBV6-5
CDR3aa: CASSNKGINYGYTF

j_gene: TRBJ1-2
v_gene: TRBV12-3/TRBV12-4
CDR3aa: CASSLGSSGYTF

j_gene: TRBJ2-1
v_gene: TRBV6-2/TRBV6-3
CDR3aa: CAAGTNLYNEQFF

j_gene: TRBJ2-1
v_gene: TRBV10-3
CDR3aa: CAISGEGDEQFF

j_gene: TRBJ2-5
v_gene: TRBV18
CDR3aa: CASSSDSFQETQYF

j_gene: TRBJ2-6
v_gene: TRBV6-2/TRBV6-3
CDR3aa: CASSYYTGVGGANVLTF

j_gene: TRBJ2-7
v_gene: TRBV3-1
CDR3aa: CASSNDPRTEQYF

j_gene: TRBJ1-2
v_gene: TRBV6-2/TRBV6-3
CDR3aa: CASSYAGTGGSYGYTF

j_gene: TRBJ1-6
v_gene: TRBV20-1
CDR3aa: CSVSSLFDNSPLHF

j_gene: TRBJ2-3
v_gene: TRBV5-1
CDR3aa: CASRSGSRTTDTQYF

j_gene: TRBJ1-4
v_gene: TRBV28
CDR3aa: CASSLQGQGQEKLFF

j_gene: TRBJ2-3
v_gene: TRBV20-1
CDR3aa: CSADPAGGYLGTSTDTQYF

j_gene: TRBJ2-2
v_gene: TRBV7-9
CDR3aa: CASSRVGYTGELFF